This T cell receptor beta chain was captured by sequencing in a study of somatic mutations in cytotoxic T cells in rheumatoid arthritis. Across the study: No treatment had yet been given when patient blood (under 34 ml EDTA) was drawn, right after diagnosis. A subset of V beta antibody-stained T-cell populations was isolated by flow sorting, reaching nearly 100% purity, and this subset included V beta1+ cells that went on to TCRB sequencing. Study outcomes and limitations: The study found CD8+ clonality increased with age in rheumatoid arthritis patients, not healthy controls.

Assay: immunoSEQ multiplex PCR; the TCRdb copy retains only in-frame clones and omits some. This table holds approximately 14,000 clones, 60% to 75% found once. Notes on this clone: Its antigen is still unknown.

Per the germline V gene, CDR1 is SGHAT and CDR2 is FQNNGV. J lost 3 bases, V lost 4 bases, and 9 bases had no gene match. This CDR3 is 15 amino acids long. J is TRBJ2-7 and V is TRBV11-2, with 7 bases lining up with TRBD1. Sequenced material: CD8+ T cells sorted from blood. The sequence was collected from an adult with rheumatoid arthritis. The CDR3 loop reads CASSYSGTEVYEQYF. CDR3 sequence (DNA): TGTGCCAGCAGCTACTCCGGGACAGAAGTCTACGAGCAGTACTTC. Variable domain in full (rest from reference TRBV11-2 and TRBJ2-7): EAGVAQSPRYKIIEKRQSVAFWCNPISGHATLYWYQQILGQGPKLLIQFQNNGVVDDSQLPKDRFSAERLKGVDSTLKIQPAKLEDSAVYLCASSYSGTEVYEQYFGPGTRLTVT.